One and the same sample provided the 24 T cell receptor beta chains below, sequenced in a study of early T cells in non-severe SARS-CoV-2 infection. MiXCR was run by TCRdb on the 5' RACE reads, yielding one entry per CDR3 protein. Among 32,000 or so distinct CDR3 sequences, roughly 9.2% were seen once, and the ten largest hold approximately 13%. Sequenced input: whole blood. These receptors originate from an adult who was a healthcare worker with PCR-confirmed SARS-CoV-2 infection or an uninfected control (not recorded which).

This clonotype was counted only a few times. The CDR3 protein is CASSTWGQGGWYGYTF. CDR3 bases: TGTGCCAGCAGCACATGGGGACAGGGAGGTTGGTATGGCTACACCTTC. This chain joins TRBV12-3 or TRBV12-4 and TRBJ1-2; TRBD1 matches at 9 bases. V lost 6 bases and J lost 5; bases outside the gene matches: 13. This CDR3 region has 16 residues.

This clonotype was seen repeatedly, ten times or more. This chain uses TRBV3-1 with TRBJ2-2, with D unclear. V was shortened by 0 bases and J by 6 bases, with 8 bases between the two germline ends. The germline gives CDR1 LGHDT, CDR2 YNNKEL (reference sequence). CDR3 length: 14 amino acids. Here the CDR3 reads CASSQDVQSGELFF. CDR3 bases: TGTGCCAGCAGCCAAGACGTACAGTCCGGGGAGCTGTTTTTT.

This clonotype was counted many times. J is TRBJ2-1 and V is TRBV7-8; tentatively, D is TRBD1 (7 bases). The CDR3 is 12 residues long. Germline V gene lookup returns CDR1 SGHVS and CDR2 FQNEAQ. V was cut by 4 bases and J by 9 bases, with 10 bases left in between. The chain's CDR3 is CASSSQGGEQFF. For the CDR3, the DNA is TGTGCCAGCAGCTCTCAGGGGGGTGAGCAGTTCTTC.

This clonotype was seen repeatedly, ten times or more. The chain couples TRBV4-1 to TRBJ2-5; maybe TRBD1 (5 bases). The V gene's germline CDR1 is MGHRA and CDR2 YSYEKL. This CDR3 has 15 amino acids. Trimming shortened V by 0 bases and J by 5 bases, and 13 bases separated the two germline ends. The CDR3 nucleotides are TGCGCCAGCAGCCAAGATGGAACAGGCCCGGAGACCCAGTACTTC. Amino acid sequence: CASSQDGTGPETQYF.

As DNA, the CDR3 is TGTGCCAGCAGTTTTGGGGGGGCTTCTAGCGAGCAGTACTTC. This sequence encodes CASSFGGASSEQYF. The chain combines TRBV12-3 or TRBV12-4 with TRBJ2-7, with D possibly TRBD2 on 7 matching bases. Between the trimmed V and J ends, which lost 3 bases and 6 bases, there was a span of 15 bases. The CDR3 spans 14 residues.

Of note for this clonotype: A much larger clone lies a single base off, so this may be a read error. V usage is TRBV7-9 and J usage is TRBJ1-1; TRBD1 matches 7 bases. Germline CDR1 reads SEHNR; CDR2 reads FQNEAQ (reference sequence). The CDR3 is made up of 13 amino acids. CDR3 DNA sequence: TGTGTCAGCAGCTCGGGACAGCACACTGAAGCTTTCTTT. Encoded protein: CVSSSGQHTEAFF.

At least ten counts were recorded for this clonotype. V is TRBV19 and J is TRBJ2-4, with 7 bases lining up with TRBD1. The V and J ends lost 3 bases and 4 bases, in that order; junction bases with no gene match: 6. This CDR3 is built from 15 residues. Germline-derived CDR1 and CDR2 are LNHDA and SQIVND (reference sequence). The CDR3 DNA follows: TGTGCCAGTAGTATCATCGGGACAGAGAAAAACATTCAGTACTTC. This gives the protein CASSIIGTEKNIQYF. Combining the CDR3 with reference TRBV19 and TRBJ2-4 gives the whole variable domain DGGITQSPKYLFRKEGQNVTLSCEQNLNHDAMYWYRQDPGQGLRLIYYSQIVNDFQKGDIAEGYSVSREKKESFPLTVTSAQKNPTAFYLCASSIIGTEKNIQYFGAGTRLSVL.

The chain joins TRBV12-3 or TRBV12-4 to TRBJ2-3; D unclear. V lost 2 bases to trimming and J lost 1 base, with 4 bases between them. CDR3 length equals 13 residues. The CDR3 protein is CASSLTGTDTQYF. The CDR3 DNA is TGTGCCAGCAGTTTAACCGGCACAGATACGCAGTATTTT.

This clonotype came up a few times. The rearrangement links TRBV2 to TRBJ1-2; D remains ambiguous. V shed 3 bases and J shed 0 bases, with 17 bases lying between them. This CDR3 contains 17 residues. Germline V gives CDR1 SNHLY, CDR2 FYNNEI. This CDR3 is CASSDHLELTPNYGYTF. CDR3 nucleotide sequence: TGTGCCAGCAGTGATCATCTTGAACTGACACCTAACTATGGCTACACCTTC.

At least ten counts were recorded for this clonotype. The J gene is TRBJ1-2, the V gene TRBV14, with D tentatively TRBD1 (5 bases). Germline CDR1 is SGHDN and CDR2 is FVKESK. This CDR3 region has 15 residues. The V and J ends lost 4 bases and 4 bases respectively, with 16 bases between them. CDR3 protein: CASSRYLRDLYGYTF. CDR3 in DNA: TGTGCCAGCAGCCGATACTTGCGGGACCTCTATGGCTACACCTTC. Based on the CDR3 plus reference TRBV14 and TRBJ1-2, the full variable domain is EAGVTQFPSHSVIEKGQTVTLRCDPISGHDNLYWYRRVMGKEIKFLLHFVKESKQDESGMPNNRFLAERTGGTYSTLKVQPAELEDSGVYFCASSRYLRDLYGYTFGSGTRLTVV.

This clonotype was counted a few times. V is TRBV7-9 and J is TRBJ1-2; D may be TRBD1 (5 bases). Germline loops: CDR1 SEHNR, CDR2 FQNEAQ (reference sequence). V was pared by 1 base and J by 3 bases, with 9 bases between. This CDR3 comprises 14 residues. CDR3 DNA: TGTGCCAGCAGCTTAGGGGGCTTCGACTATGGCTACACCTTC. Translating it yields CASSLGGFDYGYTF.

V and J are TRBV29-1 and TRBJ2-7; D is perhaps TRBD1 (6 bases). CDR3 length: 14 residues. V was shortened by 3 bases and J by 3 bases, with 15 bases between the two germline ends. Germline V lookup: CDR1 SQVTM, CDR2 ANQGSEA. The CDR3 region has the DNA TGCAGCGTTGAGTTGGTAGGACAGAACTACGAGCAGTACTTC. Its protein is CSVELVGQNYEQYF.

This clonotype was seen many times. V gene TRBV7-8 combines with J gene TRBJ1-5, with TRBD1 matching 9 bases. Germline V gene sequence: CDR1 SGHVS, CDR2 FQNEAQ. The CDR3 is 16 amino acids. J was trimmed by 2 bases and V by 0 bases; bases with no gene match: 2. CDR3 sequence reads: CASSLARTGGNQPQHF. For the CDR3, the DNA is TGTGCCAGCAGCTTAGCGAGGACAGGGGGCAATCAGCCCCAGCATTTT. Combining the CDR3 with reference TRBV7-8 and TRBJ1-5 gives the whole variable domain GAGVSQSPRYKVAKRGQDVALRCDPISGHVSLFWYQQALGQGPEFLTYFQNEAQLDKSGLPSDRFFAERPEGSVSTLKIQRTQQEDSAVYLCASSLARTGGNQPQHFGDGTRLSIL.

V gene TRBV28 combines with J gene TRBJ2-7; possibly TRBD2 for D (6 bases). The CDR3 loop spans 11 amino acids. Between the trimmed V and J ends, which lost 7 bases and 3 bases, there was a span of 7 bases. CDR1 is MDHEN, CDR2 SYDVKM, per germline. The chain's CDR3 is CASTGGYEQYF. In DNA, the CDR3 is TGTGCCAGCACCGGGGGCTACGAGCAGTACTTC.

There are a few counts of this clonotype. The chain has TRBV9 and TRBJ2-5; D unclear. Germline V gene lookup returns CDR1 SGDLS and CDR2 YYNGEE. The CDR3 contains 16 residues. V lost 0 bases, J lost 2 bases, and 14 bases lay in between. The CDR3 sequence: CASSVEIGPGQETQYF. CDR3 bases: TGTGCCAGCAGCGTAGAAATAGGCCCCGGACAAGAGACCCAGTACTTC.

Many counts were recorded for this clonotype. This chain joins TRBV27 and TRBJ2-7; 9 nucleotides line up with TRBD1. CDR3 length equals 15 residues. CDR1 and CDR2 (germline): MNHEY, SMNVEV (reference sequence). V lost 2 bases and J lost 6; bases outside the gene matches: 8. The CDR3 DNA sequence: TGTGCCAGCAGTTTAATCGGGACAGGGAGGGTCGAGCAGTACTTC. Amino acid sequence: CASSLIGTGRVEQYF.

This clonotype was counted ten times or more. The gene calls are TRBV12-3 or TRBV12-4 and TRBJ1-4; D is ambiguous. This CDR3 region has 14 residues. V gave up 3 bases and J gave up 5 bases, with 10 bases separating them. The CDR3 DNA follows: TGTGCCAGCAGTTTTTCGGCAGACAATGAAAAACTGTTTTTT. This sequence encodes CASSFSADNEKLFF.

This clonotype was picked up many times. The chain is built from TRBV20-1 and TRBJ2-3, with 10 nucleotides matching TRBD1. Germline V CDR1 and CDR2: DFQATT, SNEGSKA (reference sequence). J lost 3 bases, V lost 4 bases, and 7 bases had no gene match. This CDR3 has 15 residues. The DNA of the CDR3 is TGCAGTGCTAAGACAGGGGGCAAAAGGACAGATACGCAGTATTTT. Its translation: CSAKTGGKRTDTQYF.

This clonotype occurred many times. The chain joins TRBV6-6 to TRBJ2-2; 8 bases align to TRBD1. The CDR3 runs 16 residues. With V trimmed by 7 bases and J by 5 bases, 12 bases remained unmatched. Germline-derived CDR1 and CDR2 are MNHNY and SVGAGI (reference sequence). CDR3 sequence: CASNPNNRGRTGELFF. In DNA, the CDR3 is TGTGCCAGCAACCCGAATAACAGGGGGAGGACCGGGGAGCTGTTTTTT.

This clonotype was recorded at least ten times. The V and J genes are TRBV20-1 and TRBJ1-5, with 7 bases that match TRBD1. CDR3 length equals 12 residues. The trim removed 3 bases at V and 6 bases at J, leaving 2 bases unmatched. CDR1 is DFQATT, CDR2 SNEGSKA, per germline (reference sequence). The CDR3 loop reads CSARAGGQPQHF. The CDR3 DNA reads TGCAGTGCTAGGGCAGGGGGTCAGCCCCAGCATTTT.

At least ten counts were recorded for this clonotype. The chain employs TRBV7-3 and TRBJ1-2; no clear D gene. With 5 bases removed from V and 3 bases from J, the gap between germline ends came to 10 bases. The CDR3 sequence is 13 residues long. Germline CDR1 is SGHTA and CDR2 is FQGTGA. In DNA form, the CDR3 reads TGTGCCAGCAGCCCCAGTGGGGACTATGGCTACACCTTC. Translating it yields CASSPSGDYGYTF.

This clonotype was recorded at least ten times. The chain links TRBV3-1 to TRBJ2-3; TRBD1 or TRBD2 may be the D gene (5 bases each). Trimming left V 1 base short and J 2 bases short, with 13 bases between. The CDR3 loop spans 16 amino acids. Looked up from germline, CDR1 is LGHDT and CDR2 is YNNKEL (reference sequence). The CDR3 DNA reads TGTGCCAGCAGCCAAGGGAGAGGGGCAATCACAGATACGCAGTATTTT. Translation gives CASSQGRGAITDTQYF.

J is TRBJ2-3 and V is TRBV7-2, with TRBD1 matching 9 bases. J was trimmed by 10 bases and V by 4 bases; bases with no gene match: 6. Germline CDR1 is SGHTA and CDR2 is FQGNSA. The CDR3 covers 13 residues. This CDR3 reads CASSSLQGAAQYF. The CDR3 DNA follows: TGTGCCAGCAGCTCCTTACAGGGGGCTGCGCAGTATTTT.

This rearrangement joins TRBV24-1 to TRBJ2-1; D remains unclear. In germline, CDR1 is KGHDR, CDR2 SFDVKD. V lost 2 bases, J lost 1 base, and 11 bases lay in between. The CDR3 is made up of 16 amino acids. Here the CDR3 DNA reads TGTGCCACCAGTGATTCAACAGCCTCGTCCTACAATGAGCAGTTCTTC. This encodes CATSDSTASSYNEQFF.